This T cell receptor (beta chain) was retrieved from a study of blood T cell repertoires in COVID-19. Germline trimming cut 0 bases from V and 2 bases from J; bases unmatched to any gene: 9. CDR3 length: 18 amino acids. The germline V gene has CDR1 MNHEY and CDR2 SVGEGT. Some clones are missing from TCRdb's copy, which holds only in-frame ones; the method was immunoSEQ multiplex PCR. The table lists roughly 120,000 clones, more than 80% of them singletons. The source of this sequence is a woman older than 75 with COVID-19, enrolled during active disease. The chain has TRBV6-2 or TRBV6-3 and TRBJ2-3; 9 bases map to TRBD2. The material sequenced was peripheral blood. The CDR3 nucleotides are TGTGCCAGCAGTTACTCGAATCTAGCGGGAACAGCCACAGATACGCAGTATTTT. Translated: CASSYSNLAGTATDTQYF.